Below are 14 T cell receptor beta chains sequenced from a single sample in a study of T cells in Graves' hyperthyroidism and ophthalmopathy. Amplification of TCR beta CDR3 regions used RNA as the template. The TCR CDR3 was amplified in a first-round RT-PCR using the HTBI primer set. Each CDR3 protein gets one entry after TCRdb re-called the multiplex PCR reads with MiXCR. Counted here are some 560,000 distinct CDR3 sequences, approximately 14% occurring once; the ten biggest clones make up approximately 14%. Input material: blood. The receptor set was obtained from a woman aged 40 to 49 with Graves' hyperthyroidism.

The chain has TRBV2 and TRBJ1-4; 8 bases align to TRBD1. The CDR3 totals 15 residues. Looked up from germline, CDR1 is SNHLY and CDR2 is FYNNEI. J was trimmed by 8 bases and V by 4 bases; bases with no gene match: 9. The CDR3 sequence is CASSGTGTGGEKLFF. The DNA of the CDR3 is TGTGCCAGCAGTGGCACCGGGACAGGCGGCGAAAAACTGTTTTTT.

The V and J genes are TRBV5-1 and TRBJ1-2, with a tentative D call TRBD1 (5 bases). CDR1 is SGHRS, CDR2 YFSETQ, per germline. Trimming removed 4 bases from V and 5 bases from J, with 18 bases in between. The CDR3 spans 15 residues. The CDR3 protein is CASSPEVGGKYGYTF. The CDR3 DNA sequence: TGCGCCAGCAGCCCTGAGGTGGGGGGAAAGTATGGCTACACCTTC.

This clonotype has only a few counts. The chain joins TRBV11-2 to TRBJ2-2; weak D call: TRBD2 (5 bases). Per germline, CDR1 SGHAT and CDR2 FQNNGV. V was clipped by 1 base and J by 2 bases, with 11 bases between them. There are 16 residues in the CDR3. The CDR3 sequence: CASSLVLALNTGELFF. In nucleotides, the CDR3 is TGTGCCAGCAGCTTAGTATTAGCGCTTAACACCGGGGAGCTGTTTTTT.

The CDR3 DNA reads TGTGCCAGCAGTTTATACCCCGGCAGGGCCGAGACCCAGTACTTC. Amino acid sequence: CASSLYPGRAETQYF. This sequence joins TRBV27 and TRBJ2-5, with D possibly being TRBD1 (5 bases). This CDR3 region has 15 residues. Trimming took 1 base from V and 5 from J, leaving 14 bases between them. Germline V CDR1 and CDR2: MNHEY, SMNVEV (reference sequence).

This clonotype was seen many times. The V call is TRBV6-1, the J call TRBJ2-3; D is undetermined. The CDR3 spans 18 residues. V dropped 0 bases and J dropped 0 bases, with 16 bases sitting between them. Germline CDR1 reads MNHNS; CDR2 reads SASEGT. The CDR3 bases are TGTGCCAGCAGTGAAGCGCAGGCGGCGTACTCTAGCACAGATACGCAGTATTTT. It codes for CASSEAQAAYSSTDTQYF.

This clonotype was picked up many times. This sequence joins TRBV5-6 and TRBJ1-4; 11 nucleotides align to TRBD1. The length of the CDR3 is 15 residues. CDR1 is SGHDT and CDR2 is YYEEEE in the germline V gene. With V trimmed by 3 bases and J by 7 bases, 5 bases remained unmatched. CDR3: CASSSRDRGGEKLFF. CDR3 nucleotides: TGTGCCAGCAGCTCCCGGGACAGGGGGGGTGAAAAACTGTTTTTT.

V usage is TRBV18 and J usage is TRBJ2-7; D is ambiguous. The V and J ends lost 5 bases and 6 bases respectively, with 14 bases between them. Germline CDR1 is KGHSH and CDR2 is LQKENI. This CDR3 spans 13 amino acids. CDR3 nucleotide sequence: TGTGCCAGCTCAACGGACCGAGGTGCCGAGCAGTACTTC. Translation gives CASSTDRGAEQYF.

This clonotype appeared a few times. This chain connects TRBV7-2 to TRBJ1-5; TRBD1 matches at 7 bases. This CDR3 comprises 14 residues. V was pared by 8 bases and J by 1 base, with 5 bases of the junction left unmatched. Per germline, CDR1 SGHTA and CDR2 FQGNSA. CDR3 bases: TGTGCCAGCGCCCCGGGACAGAGCAATCAGCCCCAGCATTTT. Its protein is CASAPGQSNQPQHF.

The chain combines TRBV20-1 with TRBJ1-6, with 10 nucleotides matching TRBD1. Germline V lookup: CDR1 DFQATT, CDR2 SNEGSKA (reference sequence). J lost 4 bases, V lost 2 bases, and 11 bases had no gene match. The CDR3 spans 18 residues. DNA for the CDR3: TGCAGTGCTAGACCCCCTGACAGGGGGCAAAAATATAATTCACCCCTCCACTTT. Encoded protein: CSARPPDRGQKYNSPLHF.

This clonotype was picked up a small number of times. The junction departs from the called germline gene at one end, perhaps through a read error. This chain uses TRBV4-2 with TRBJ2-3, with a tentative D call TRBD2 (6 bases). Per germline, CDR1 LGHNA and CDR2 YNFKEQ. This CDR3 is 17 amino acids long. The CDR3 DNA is TGTGCCAGCAGCCAGTACACGATACGGGAGCTCACAGATACGCAGTGTTTT. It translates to CASSQYTIRELTDTQCF.

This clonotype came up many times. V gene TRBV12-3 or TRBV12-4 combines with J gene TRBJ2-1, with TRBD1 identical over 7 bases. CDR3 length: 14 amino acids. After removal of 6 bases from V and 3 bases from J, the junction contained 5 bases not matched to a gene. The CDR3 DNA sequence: TGTGCCAGCAGCCTGGGACAGAACTACAATGAGCAGTTCTTC. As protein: CASSLGQNYNEQFF.

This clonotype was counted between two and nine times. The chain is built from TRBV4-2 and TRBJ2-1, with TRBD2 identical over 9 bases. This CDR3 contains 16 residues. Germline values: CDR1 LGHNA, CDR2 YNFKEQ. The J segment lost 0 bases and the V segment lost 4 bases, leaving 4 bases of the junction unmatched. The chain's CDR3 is CASSLEREVSYNEQFF. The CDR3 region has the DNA TGTGCCAGCAGCCTTGAGCGGGAGGTCTCCTACAATGAGCAGTTCTTC.

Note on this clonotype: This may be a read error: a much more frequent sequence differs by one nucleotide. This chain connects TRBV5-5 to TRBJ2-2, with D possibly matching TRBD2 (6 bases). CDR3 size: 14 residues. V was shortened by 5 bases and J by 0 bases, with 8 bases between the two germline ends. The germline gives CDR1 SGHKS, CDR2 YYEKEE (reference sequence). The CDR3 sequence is CASREGSNTGELFF. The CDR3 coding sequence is TGTGCCAGCAGGGAGGGTTCGAACACCGGGGAGCTGTTTTTT.

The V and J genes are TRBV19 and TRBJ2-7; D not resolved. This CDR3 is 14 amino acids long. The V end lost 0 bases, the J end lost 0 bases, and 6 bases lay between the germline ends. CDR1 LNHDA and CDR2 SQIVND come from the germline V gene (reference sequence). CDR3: CASSIDESSYEQYF. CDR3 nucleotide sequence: TGTGCCAGTAGTATAGACGAGAGCTCCTACGAGCAGTACTTC.